This T cell receptor beta chain was observed in a study of T cells in tuberculosis. Study-wide background: This South African cohort compared adolescents with or without latent tuberculosis against adults with active tuberculosis.

Study-wide points: Smaller alpha distances in active tuberculosis partly reflected shorter CDR3-alpha lengths. Active tuberculosis TCR-alpha repertoires lay closer to GMM-specific TCRs than IGRA-negative controls, suggesting clonal expansion.

As regards this clone: Its antigen is not known.

This table comes from immunoSEQ multiplex PCR, and its TCRdb copy is limited to in-frame clones, with some not included. The sample consists of about 35,000 clones, 85% to 95% of them appearing once. Germline V gene lookup returns CDR1 SNHLY and CDR2 FYNNEI. The CDR3 covers 16 residues. The trim removed 1 base at V and 3 bases at J, leaving 4 bases unmatched. V gene TRBV2 combines with J gene TRBJ2-7, with TRBD2 identical over 12 bases. Sequenced sample: PBMCs. The receptor was isolated from a donor between 10 and 29 years old with latent tuberculosis or without tuberculosis infection. Some clones in this sample may be carry-over from other donors' samples. CDR3: CASSEGLAGVNYEQYF. CDR3 in DNA: TGTGCCAGCAGTGAAGGACTAGCGGGAGTAAACTACGAGCAGTACTTC.